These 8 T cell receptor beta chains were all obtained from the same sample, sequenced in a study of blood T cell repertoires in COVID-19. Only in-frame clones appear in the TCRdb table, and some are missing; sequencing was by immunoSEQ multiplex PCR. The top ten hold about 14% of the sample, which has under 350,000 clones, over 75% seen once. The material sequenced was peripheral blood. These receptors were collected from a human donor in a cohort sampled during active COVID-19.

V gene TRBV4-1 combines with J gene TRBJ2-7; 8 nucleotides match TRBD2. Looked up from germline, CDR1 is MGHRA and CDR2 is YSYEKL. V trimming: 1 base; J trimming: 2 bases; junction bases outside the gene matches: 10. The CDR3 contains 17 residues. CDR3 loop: CASSQAFGGSGAYEQYF. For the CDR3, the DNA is TGCGCCAGCAGCCAAGCATTTGGGGGTAGCGGGGCCTACGAGCAGTACTTC.

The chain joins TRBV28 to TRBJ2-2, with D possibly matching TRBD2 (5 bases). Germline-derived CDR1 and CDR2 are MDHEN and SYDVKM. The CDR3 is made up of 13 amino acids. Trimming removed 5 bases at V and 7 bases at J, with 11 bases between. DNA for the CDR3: TGTGCCAGCAGTACCCTAGCACGCGGGGAGCTGTTTTTT. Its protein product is CASSTLARGELFF.

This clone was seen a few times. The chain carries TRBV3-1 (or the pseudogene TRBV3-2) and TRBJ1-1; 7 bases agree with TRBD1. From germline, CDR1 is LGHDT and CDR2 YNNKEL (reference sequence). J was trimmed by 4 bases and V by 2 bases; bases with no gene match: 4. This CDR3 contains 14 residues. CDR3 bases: TGTGCCAGCAGCCAACAGGGGGTAGTCACTGAAGCTTTCTTT. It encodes CASSQQGVVTEAFF.

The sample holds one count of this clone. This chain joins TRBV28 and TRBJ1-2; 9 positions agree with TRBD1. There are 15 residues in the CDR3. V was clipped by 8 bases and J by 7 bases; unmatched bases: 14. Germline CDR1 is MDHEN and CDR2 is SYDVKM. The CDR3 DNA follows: TGTGCCAGCGCCGTCTGGGACAGGGTTTATGGTGGCTACACCTTC. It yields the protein CASAVWDRVYGGYTF.

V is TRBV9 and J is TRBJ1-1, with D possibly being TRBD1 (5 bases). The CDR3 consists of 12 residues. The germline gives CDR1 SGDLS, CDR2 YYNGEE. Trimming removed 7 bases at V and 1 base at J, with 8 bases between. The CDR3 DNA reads TGTGCCAGCGGGGGGAGGAACACTGAAGCTTTCTTT. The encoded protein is CASGGRNTEAFF.

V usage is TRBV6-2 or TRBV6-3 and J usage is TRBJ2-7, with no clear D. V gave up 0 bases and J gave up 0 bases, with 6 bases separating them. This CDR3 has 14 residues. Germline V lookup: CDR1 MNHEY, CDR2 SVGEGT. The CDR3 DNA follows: TGTGCCAGCAGTTACTCAACAGACTCCTACGAGCAGTACTTC. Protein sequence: CASSYSTDSYEQYF.

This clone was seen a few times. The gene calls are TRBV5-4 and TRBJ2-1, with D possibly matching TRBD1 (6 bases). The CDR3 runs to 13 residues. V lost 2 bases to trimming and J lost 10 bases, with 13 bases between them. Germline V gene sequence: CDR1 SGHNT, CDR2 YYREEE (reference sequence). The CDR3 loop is CASSFRDKTEQFF. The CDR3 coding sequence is TGTGCCAGCAGCTTCCGGGACAAGACGGAGCAGTTCTTC.

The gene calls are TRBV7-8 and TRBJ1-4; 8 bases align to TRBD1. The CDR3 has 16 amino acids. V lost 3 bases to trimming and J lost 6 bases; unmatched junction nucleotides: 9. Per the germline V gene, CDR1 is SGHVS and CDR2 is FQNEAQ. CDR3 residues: CASSFSQTGDHEKLFF. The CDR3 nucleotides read TGTGCCAGCAGCTTTTCCCAGACAGGGGACCATGAAAAACTGTTTTTT.